Listed below are T cell receptor beta chains from one sample, sequenced in a study of CD8+CD57+ T cells in acquired aplastic anemia. TCRdb re-analysed the reads in MiXCR, keeping a single row per CDR3 protein. The sample consists of around 220,000 distinct CDR3 sequences, roughly 50% of them appearing once. The sequencing sample was made of sorted CD4+, CD8+, or CD8+CD57+ T cells (not recorded which) from PBMCs. These receptors came from a human donor with aplastic anemia. The CDR3 runs from the conserved cysteine through the conserved F or W. A D gene is named only where the DNA matches it firmly. Some rows mark clone size as missing; the rest say once, few, many or name a class of expanded clone.

TRBJ2-3 | TRBV6-2/TRBV6-3 | TRBD2 | . | TGTGCCAGCAGAAAGCGGGGGGGCGTAAAAGATACGCAGTATTTT | CASRKRGGVKDTQYF
TRBJ2-3 | TRBV7-3 | TRBD2 | many | TGTGCCAGCAGCTTAATCGCTAGCGGGGGAACAGATACGCAGTATTTT | CASSLIASGGTDTQYF
TRBJ1-3 | TRBV7-9 | . | . | TGTGCCAGCAGCTTTACAGGGATTGGTGGAAACACCATATATTTT | CASSFTGIGGNTIYF
TRBJ1-6 | TRBV9 | . | . | TGTGCCAGCAGCGTAGTAGCTGCCAATTCACCCCTCCACTTT | CASSVVAANSPLHF
TRBJ2-5 | TRBV5-1 | TRBD1 | . | TGCGCCAGCAGCCAGTACGGGACAGGGTCCACCGAGACCCAGTACTTC | CASSQYGTGSTETQYF
TRBJ2-3 | TRBV19 | TRBD1 | many | TGTGCCAGCCAAGGACAGGGTGGGGAAGGTACGCAGTATTTT | CASQGQGGEGTQYF
TRBJ2-7 | TRBV20-1 | . | . | TGCAGTGCTAGGTCCGCGGGACGGACCTACGAGCAGTACTTC | CSARSAGRTYEQYF
TRBJ2-2 | TRBV10-2 | . | many | TGCGCCAGCAAGTGGTCGGTCCAATTGGGGGAGCTGTTTTTT | CASKWSVQLGELFF
TRBJ1-1 | TRBV20-1 | TRBD1 | many | TGCAGTGCTAGAGGGGGGACAGGGGACAACACTGAAGCTTTCTTT | CSARGGTGDNTEAFF
TRBJ1-4 | TRBV5-1 | . | many | TGCGCCAGCAGCTTGAGGGGGGGTCATGAAAAACTGTTTTTT | CASSLRGGHEKLFF
TRBJ1-6 | TRBV7-9 | . | . | TGTGCCAGCAGCTTATCTCCAAGGGGTTCACCCCTCCACTTT | CASSLSPRGSPLHF
TRBJ1-2 | TRBV14 | TRBD1 | many | TGTGCCAGCAGCCCGGACAGGGAGTATGGCTACACCTTC | CASSPDREYGYTF
TRBJ2-5 | TRBV24-1 | . | . | TGTGCCACCAGTGATAGACAATACCAAGAGACCCAGTACTTC | CATSDRQYQETQYF
TRBJ1-3 | TRBV7-2 | . | . | TGTGCCAGCAGCCAGGCCTCGGGGAACACCATATATTTT | CASSQASGNTIYF
TRBJ1-2 | TRBV13 | . | . | TGTGCCAGCAGGTTCTCTCGGAACGATGGCTACACCTTC | CASRFSRNDGYTF
TRBJ1-2 | TRBV9 | . | few | TGTGCCAGCAGCACCGGGACCGCTCTCTATGGCTACACCTTC | CASSTGTALYGYTF
TRBJ1-6 | TRBV20-1 | . | many | TGCAGTGCTAGAGATTCGGGGGGCCTGCTATATAATTCACCCCTCCACTTT | CSARDSGGLLYNSPLHF
TRBJ1-1 | TRBV5-1 | . | . | TGCGCCAGCAGCGTCGGATATATGAACACTGAAGCTTTCTTT | CASSVGYMNTEAFF
TRBJ1-2 | TRBV12-3/TRBV12-4 | . | few | TGTGCCAGCGGTTTGCAGGGCTCCTATGGCTACACCTTC | CASGLQGSYGYTF
TRBJ1-2 | TRBV4-3 | TRBD1 | . | TGCGCCAGCAGCCAAGTAGGACAGGGAAGGAGCTATGGCTACACCTTC | CASSQVGQGRSYGYTF
TRBJ1-5 | TRBV4-1 | . | many | TGCGCCAGCAGCCACCCTCGGGTCGGGAGCAATCAGCCCCAGCATTTT | CASSHPRVGSNQPQHF
TRBJ2-7 | TRBV4-1 | . | many | TGCGCCAGCAGCCCCTCGTCACCTAGCGACTCCTACGAGCAGTACTTC | CASSPSSPSDSYEQYF
TRBJ2-3 | TRBV3-1 | TRBD2 | few | TGTGCCAGCAGCACGCTGAGCGGGGGGGGCGATACGCAGTATTTT | CASSTLSGGGDTQYF
TRBJ1-2 | TRBV24-1 | . | . | TGTGCCACCAGTGACCCGAGCACAGGTTTCTATGGCTACACCTTC | CATSDPSTGFYGYTF
TRBJ1-2 | TRBV12-3/TRBV12-4 | TRBD1 | many | TGTGCCAGCTCCTTAGACAGGGAGAGAGGCTACACCTTC | CASSLDRERGYTF
TRBJ2-3 | TRBV29-1 | . | many | TGCAGCGTTGGGTCTGGGGATACGCAGTATTTT | CSVGSGDTQYF
TRBJ2-2 | TRBV9 | TRBD2 | many | TGTGCCAGCAGCTATAGCGGGGGAGGCACCGGGGAGCTGTTTTTT | CASSYSGGGTGELFF
TRBJ2-5 | TRBV2 | TRBD2 | . | TGTGCCAGCATTCCCCGGGACTATCATAAAGAGACCCAGTACTTC | CASIPRDYHKETQYF
TRBJ1-6 | TRBV7-9 | TRBD1 | . | TGTGCCAGCAGACCAGTGACAGGGATTAATAATTCACCCCTCCACTTT | CASRPVTGINNSPLHF
TRBJ1-4 | TRBV2 | TRBD1 | many | TGTGCCAGCAGCGAGGGGACAGGGGGAGAAAAACTGTTTTTT | CASSEGTGGEKLFF
TRBJ1-6 | TRBV20-1 | TRBD1 | few | TGCAGTGCTAGGGGGACAGGGGGGGCACCCCTCCACTTT | CSARGTGGAPLHF
TRBJ1-1 | TRBV18 | TRBD1 | few | TGTGCCAGCTCACCATTGCGCGGGACAGTGAACACTGAAGCTTTCTTT | CASSPLRGTVNTEAFF
TRBJ2-3 | TRBV5-1 | . | many | TGCGCCAGCAGTCCCGGGGGTAGCACAGATACGCAGTATTTT | CASSPGGSTDTQYF
TRBJ1-4 | TRBV19 | . | once | TGTGCCAGTAGTCCTAAAGGGGCGCCATATGAAAAACTGTTTTTT | CASSPKGAPYEKLFF
TRBJ2-5 | TRBV12-3/TRBV12-4 | . | many | TGTGCCAGCAGTTTAGGGCGGGGGACCCAGTACTTC | CASSLGRGTQYF
TRBJ1-2 | TRBV14 | . | . | TGTGCCAGCAGCCGGGAAGGCAGGGGACTAGGCCCGGGGAGCTATGGCTACACCTTC | CASSREGRGLGPGSYGYTF
TRBJ2-7 | TRBV12-3/TRBV12-4 | . | . | TGTGCCAGCAGTTTTCTTGGACCTTTGGGCGAGCAGTACTTC | CASSFLGPLGEQYF
TRBJ2-1 | TRBV19 | TRBD2 | . | TGTGCCAGTAGTAACCTAGCGGGAGTCTGGGATGAGCAGTTCTTC | CASSNLAGVWDEQFF
TRBJ2-7 | TRBV5-1 | . | . | TGCGCCAGCAGCTTAATGGTCGGGATCTACGAGCAGTGCTTC | CASSLMVGIYEQCF
TRBJ2-7 | TRBV9 | TRBD2 | . | TGTGCCAGCAGCGTAACGTCGGGTGGGACTAGCGACTACGAGCAGTACTTC | CASSVTSGGTSDYEQYF
TRBJ1-1 | TRBV5-1 | . | . | TGCGCCAGCTTCGGGGACACTGAAGCTTTCTTT | CASFGDTEAFF
TRBJ2-3 | TRBV2 | TRBD2 | many | TGTGCCAGCAGTGAGGGACTAGCGGGGAGCACAGATACGCAGTATTTT | CASSEGLAGSTDTQYF
TRBJ2-7 | TRBV11-2 | . | . | TGTGCCAGCAGCCCCGCCGACAGACTATACGAGCAGTACTTC | CASSPADRLYEQYF
TRBJ1-2 | TRBV2 | . | many | TGTGCCAGCAGTGAATTAACAGGGAAAGGCTACACCTTC | CASSELTGKGYTF
TRBJ1-5 | TRBV18 | . | few | TGTGCCAGCTCACCCGGGCCCGATCAGCCCCAGCATTTT | CASSPGPDQPQHF
TRBJ1-1 | TRBV19 | . | . | TGTGCCAGTAGTACCCCCCCCGGTGACACTGAAGCTTTCTTT | CASSTPPGDTEAFF
TRBJ2-7 | TRBV5-6 | TRBD1 | . | TGTGCCAGCAGCTTGGGACAGGGGTTGGAGCAGTACTTC | CASSLGQGLEQYF
TRBJ1-5 | TRBV28 | . | . | TGTGCCAGCAGTTCTGGCAGCGGCAGCAATCAGCCCCAGCATTTT | CASSSGSGSNQPQHF
TRBJ2-3 | TRBV7-9 | . | . | TGTGCCAGCAGCAAAACTTCGGGACGCGGCACAGATACGCAGTATTTT | CASSKTSGRGTDTQYF
TRBJ2-7 | TRBV20-1 | . | . | TGCAGTGTCCCCAAGGGGGGCGTCGAGCAGTACTTC | CSVPKGGVEQYF
TRBJ2-2 | TRBV7-3 | TRBD2 | . | TGTGCCAGCAGCTTAACGTTCGGGGGGGGGGCCGTCACCGGGGAGCTGTTTTTT | CASSLTFGGGAVTGELFF
TRBJ2-6 | TRBV2 | TRBD1 | once | TGTGCCAGCAGCGTCTGGACAGGGACGAGCTCTGGGGCCAACGTCCTGACTTTC | CASSVWTGTSSGANVLTF
TRBJ1-1 | TRBV7-3 | . | . | TGTGCCAGCAGCTGGAATCTGAACACTGAAGCTTTCTTT | CASSWNLNTEAFF
TRBJ2-1 | TRBV29-1 | . | . | TGCAGCGTTGAAGATTGGCCAGGAGAGCAGTTCTTC | CSVEDWPGEQFF